One and the same sample provided the 8 T cell receptor beta chains below, sequenced in a study of T cell changes during pregnancy in multiple sclerosis. The data were produced by immunoSEQ multiplex PCR, yet TCRdb's version contains in-frame clones alone and is incomplete. The table has about 100,000 clones, 80% to 95% seen once; the top ten hold less than 2.5%. The sample consisted of peripheral blood, taken after pregnancy. Source of these receptors: a female donor with multiple sclerosis, enrolled in a pregnancy study.

The chain carries TRBV28 and TRBJ2-7; TRBD1 matches at 7 bases. Germline V gives CDR1 MDHEN, CDR2 SYDVKM. This CDR3 has 15 residues. With V trimmed by 3 bases and J by 2 bases, 7 bases remained unmatched. CDR3 in amino acids: CASSFSGGATYEQYF. Here the CDR3 DNA reads TGTGCCAGCAGTTTCTCAGGGGGTGCTACCTACGAGCAGTACTTC. The complete variable domain, with remaining parts taken from reference TRBV28 and TRBJ2-7, reads DVKVTQSSRYLVKRTGEKVFLECVQDMDHENMFWYRQDPGLGLRLIYFSYDVKMKEKGDIPEGYSVSREKKERFSLILESASTNQTSMYLCASSFSGGATYEQYFGPGTRLTVT.

This clone occurred a few times. The rearrangement links TRBV25-1 to TRBJ2-4; tentatively, D is TRBD2 (7 bases). The germline gives CDR1 MGHDK, CDR2 SYGVNS. Trimming left V 4 bases short and J 3 bases short, with 16 bases between. This CDR3 has 16 residues. CDR3 nucleotide sequence: TGTGCCAGCAGTGCCCCGGGGGGCTCGGGCAAAAACATTCAGTACTTC. Amino acid sequence: CASSAPGGSGKNIQYF.

This rearrangement joins TRBV18 to TRBJ2-4; 9 bases are shared with TRBD1. With 6 bases clipped from V and 4 bases from J, the junction kept 10 bases outside the gene matches. The germline gives CDR1 KGHSH, CDR2 LQKENI. The CDR3 spans 16 residues. The CDR3 region has the DNA TGTGCCAGCTCGCTACAGGGGGCATCGATTAAAAACATTCAGTACTTC. As protein: CASSLQGASIKNIQYF.

The J gene is TRBJ1-2, the V gene TRBV18, with D unclear. Trimming removed 4 bases at V and 0 bases at J, with 6 bases between. The CDR3 is 13 amino acids. CDR1 is KGHSH and CDR2 is LQKENI in the germline V gene. The CDR3 DNA sequence: TGTGCCAGCTCACAGACTCCTAACTATGGCTACACCTTC. It encodes CASSQTPNYGYTF.

This chain uses TRBV18 with TRBJ1-4; D remains ambiguous. The V gene's germline CDR1 is KGHSH and CDR2 LQKENI. The CDR3 totals 12 residues. The V end was cut by 8 bases, the J end by 0 bases, with 4 bases between. The CDR3 loop reads CASRATNEKLFF. For the CDR3, the DNA is TGTGCCAGCCGAGCAACTAATGAAAAACTGTTTTTT.

The rearrangement uses TRBV6-4 and TRBJ2-1, with D perhaps TRBD1 (5 bases). The CDR3 is 15 amino acids. Germline V gene lookup returns CDR1 MRHNA and CDR2 SNTAGT. V was shortened by 8 bases and J by 5 bases, with 19 bases between the two germline ends. CDR3 nucleotide sequence: TGTGCCAGCTCGTCACACTCAGGGTTAGACAATGAGCAGTTCTTC. This codes for CASSSHSGLDNEQFF.

The rearrangement joins TRBV7-3 to TRBJ2-1, with TRBD2 matching over 8 bases. Losses at the gene ends were 5 bases for V and 8 bases for J; bases not matched to a gene: 11. This CDR3 is built from 15 residues. Germline V gene sequence: CDR1 SGHTA, CDR2 FQGTGA. The CDR3 bases are TGTGCCAGCAGCCGGGGACTAGTGGATGTCCATGAGCAGTTCTTC. Its translation is CASSRGLVDVHEQFF.

V gene TRBV5-6 combines with J gene TRBJ1-4, with 10 bases aligning to TRBD1. CDR1 is SGHDT and CDR2 is YYEEEE in the germline V gene. There are 16 residues in the CDR3. Trimming at V came to 0 bases and at J to 6 bases, leaving 5 bases not matched to a gene. Here the CDR3 reads CASSLGSTGGYEKLFF. In nucleotides, the CDR3 is TGTGCCAGCAGCTTGGGGTCGACAGGGGGCTATGAAAAACTGTTTTTT.